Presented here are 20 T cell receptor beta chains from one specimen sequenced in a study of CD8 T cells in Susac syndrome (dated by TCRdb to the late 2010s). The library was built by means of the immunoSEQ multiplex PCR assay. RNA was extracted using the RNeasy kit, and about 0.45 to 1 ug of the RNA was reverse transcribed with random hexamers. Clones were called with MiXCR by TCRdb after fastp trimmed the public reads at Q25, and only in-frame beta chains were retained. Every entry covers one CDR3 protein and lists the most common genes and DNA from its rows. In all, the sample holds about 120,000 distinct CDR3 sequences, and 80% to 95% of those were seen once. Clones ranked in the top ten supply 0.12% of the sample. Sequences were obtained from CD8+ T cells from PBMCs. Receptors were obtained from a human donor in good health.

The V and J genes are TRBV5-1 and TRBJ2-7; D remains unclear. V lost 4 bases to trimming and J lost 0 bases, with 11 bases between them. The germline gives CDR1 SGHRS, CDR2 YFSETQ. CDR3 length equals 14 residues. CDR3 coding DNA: TGCGCCAGCAGCGGGTCATCGGTCTCCTACGAGCAGTACTTC. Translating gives CASSGSSVSYEQYF. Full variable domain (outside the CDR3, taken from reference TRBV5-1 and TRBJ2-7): KAGVTQTPRYLIKTRGQQVTLSCSPISGHRSVSWYQQTPGQGLQFLFEYFSETQRNKGNFPGRFSGRQFSNSRSEMNVSTLELGDSALYLCASSGSSVSYEQYFGPGTRLTVT.

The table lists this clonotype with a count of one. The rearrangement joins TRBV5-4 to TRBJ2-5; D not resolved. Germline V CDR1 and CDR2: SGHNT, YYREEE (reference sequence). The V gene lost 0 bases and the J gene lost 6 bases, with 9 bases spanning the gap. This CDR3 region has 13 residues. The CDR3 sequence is CASSLEGSKTQYF. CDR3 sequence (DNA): TGTGCCAGCAGCTTGGAAGGATCGAAGACCCAGTACTTC.

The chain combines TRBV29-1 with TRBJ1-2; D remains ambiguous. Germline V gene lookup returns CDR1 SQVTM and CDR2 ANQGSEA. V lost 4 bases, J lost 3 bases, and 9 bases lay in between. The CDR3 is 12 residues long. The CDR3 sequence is CSVADGDYGYTF. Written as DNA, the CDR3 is TGCAGCGTTGCAGACGGAGACTATGGCTACACCTTC.

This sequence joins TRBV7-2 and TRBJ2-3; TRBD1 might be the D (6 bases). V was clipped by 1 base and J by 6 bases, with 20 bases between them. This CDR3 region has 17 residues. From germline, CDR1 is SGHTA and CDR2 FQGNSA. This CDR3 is CASSLVGEGVYYDTQYF. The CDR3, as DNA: TGTGCCAGCAGCTTAGTGGGCGAGGGGGTCTACTACGATACGCAGTATTTT.

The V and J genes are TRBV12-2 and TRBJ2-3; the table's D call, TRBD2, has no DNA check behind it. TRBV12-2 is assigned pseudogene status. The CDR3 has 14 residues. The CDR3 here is CAITGGPSTDTQYF. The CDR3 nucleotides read TGTGCAATTACGGGGGGCCCTAGCACAGATACGCAGTATTTT.

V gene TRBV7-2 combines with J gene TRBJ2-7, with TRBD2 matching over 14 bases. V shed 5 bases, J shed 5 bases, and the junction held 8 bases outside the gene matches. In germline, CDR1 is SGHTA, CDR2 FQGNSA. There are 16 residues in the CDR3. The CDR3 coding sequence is TGTGCCAGCAGCCTAGGGACTAGCGGGAGCACCCACGAGCAGTACTTC. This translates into CASSLGTSGSTHEQYF.

The DNA of the CDR3 is TGTGCCAGCTCACCATTTCACAGCACCGGGGAGCTGTTTTTT. Protein product: CASSPFHSTGELFF. The rearrangement uses TRBV18 and TRBJ2-2; D is unclear. This CDR3 has 14 residues. Trimming pared 2 bases from V and 4 bases from J, leaving 8 bases between. Germline CDR1 reads KGHSH; CDR2 reads LQKENI. Using reference TRBV18 and TRBJ2-2 for the parts outside the CDR3, the full variable domain is NAGVMQNPRHLVRRRGQEARLRCSPMKGHSHVYWYRQLPEEGLKFMVYLQKENIIDESGMPKERFSAEFPKEGPSILRIQQVVRGDSAAYFCASSPFHSTGELFFGEGSRLTVL.

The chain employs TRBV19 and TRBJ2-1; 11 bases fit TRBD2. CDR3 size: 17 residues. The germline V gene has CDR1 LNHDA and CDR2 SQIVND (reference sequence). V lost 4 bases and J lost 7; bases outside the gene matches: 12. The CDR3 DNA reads TGTGCCAGTAGTACCCTAACTAGCGGGAGCATCTCTAATGAGCAGTTCTTC. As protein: CASSTLTSGSISNEQFF. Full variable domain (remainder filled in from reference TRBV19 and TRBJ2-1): DGGITQSPKYLFRKEGQNVTLSCEQNLNHDAMYWYRQDPGQGLRLIYYSQIVNDFQKGDIAEGYSVSREKKESFPLTVTSAQKNPTAFYLCASSTLTSGSISNEQFFGPGTRLTVL.

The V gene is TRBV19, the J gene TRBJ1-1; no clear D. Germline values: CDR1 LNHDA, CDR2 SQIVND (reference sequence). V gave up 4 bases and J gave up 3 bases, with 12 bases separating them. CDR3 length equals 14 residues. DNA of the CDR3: TGTGCCAGTAGTACCAGGTTAACGGACACTGAAGCTTTCTTT. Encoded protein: CASSTRLTDTEAFF.

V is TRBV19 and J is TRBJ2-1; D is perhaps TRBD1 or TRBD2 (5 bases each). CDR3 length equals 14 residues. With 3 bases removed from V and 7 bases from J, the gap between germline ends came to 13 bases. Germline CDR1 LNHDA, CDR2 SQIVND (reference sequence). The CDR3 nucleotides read TGTGCCAGTAGTATCGCGGCAGGGAGAAATGAGCAGTTCTTC. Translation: CASSIAAGRNEQFF.

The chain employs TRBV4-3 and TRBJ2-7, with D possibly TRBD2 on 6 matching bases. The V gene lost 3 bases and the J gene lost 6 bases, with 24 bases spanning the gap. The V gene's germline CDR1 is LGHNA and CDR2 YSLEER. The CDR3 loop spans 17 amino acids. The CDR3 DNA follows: TGCGCCAGCAGCCAGGCCGCCGTGGCAGGGAGGTTCGGCGAGCAGTACTTC. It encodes CASSQAAVAGRFGEQYF.

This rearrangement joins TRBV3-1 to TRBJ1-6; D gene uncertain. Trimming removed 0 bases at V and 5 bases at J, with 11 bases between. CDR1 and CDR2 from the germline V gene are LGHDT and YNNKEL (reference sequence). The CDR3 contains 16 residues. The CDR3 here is CASSQDEGNHNSPLHF. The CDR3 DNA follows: TGTGCCAGCAGCCAAGATGAGGGTAATCATAATTCACCCCTCCACTTT.

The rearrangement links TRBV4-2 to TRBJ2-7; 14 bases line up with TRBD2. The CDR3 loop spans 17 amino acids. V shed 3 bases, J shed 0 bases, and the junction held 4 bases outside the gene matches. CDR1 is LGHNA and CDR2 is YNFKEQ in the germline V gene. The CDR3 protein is CASSQGLAGAASYEQYF. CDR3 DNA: TGTGCCAGCAGCCAGGGACTAGCGGGAGCAGCCTCCTACGAGCAGTACTTC.

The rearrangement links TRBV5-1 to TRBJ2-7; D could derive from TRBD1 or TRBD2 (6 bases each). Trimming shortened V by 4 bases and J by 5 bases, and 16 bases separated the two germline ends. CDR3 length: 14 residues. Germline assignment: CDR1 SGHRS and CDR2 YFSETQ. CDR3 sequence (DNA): TGCGCCAGCAGCCGCGCAAAGGGGGAGGACGAGCAGTACTTC. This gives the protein CASSRAKGEDEQYF. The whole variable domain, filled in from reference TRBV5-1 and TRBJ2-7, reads KAGVTQTPRYLIKTRGQQVTLSCSPISGHRSVSWYQQTPGQGLQFLFEYFSETQRNKGNFPGRFSGRQFSNSRSEMNVSTLELGDSALYLCASSRAKGEDEQYFGPGTRLTVT.

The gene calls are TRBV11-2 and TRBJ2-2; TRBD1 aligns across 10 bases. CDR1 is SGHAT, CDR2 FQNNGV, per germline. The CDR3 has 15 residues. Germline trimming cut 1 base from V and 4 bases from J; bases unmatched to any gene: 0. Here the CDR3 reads CASSLGTGGTGELFF. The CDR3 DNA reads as TGTGCCAGCAGCTTAGGGACAGGGGGCACCGGGGAGCTGTTTTTT.

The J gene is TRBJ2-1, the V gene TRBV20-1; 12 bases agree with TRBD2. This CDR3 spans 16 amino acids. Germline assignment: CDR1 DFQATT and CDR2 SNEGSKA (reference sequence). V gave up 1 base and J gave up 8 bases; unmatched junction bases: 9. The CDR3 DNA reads TGCAGTGCTAGAGGACTAGCGGGAGTGGGAAGGGATGAGCAGTTCTTC. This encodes CSARGLAGVGRDEQFF.

CDR3 sequence reads: CSARDAAAGKETQYF. The CDR3 DNA reads as TGCAGTGCTAGAGACGCCGCAGCGGGTAAAGAGACCCAGTACTTC. The chain joins TRBV20-1 to TRBJ2-5; D may be TRBD2 (6 bases). CDR1 is DFQATT and CDR2 is SNEGSKA in the germline V gene (reference sequence). Trimming removed 0 bases from V and 3 bases from J, with 14 bases in between. The CDR3 runs 15 residues.

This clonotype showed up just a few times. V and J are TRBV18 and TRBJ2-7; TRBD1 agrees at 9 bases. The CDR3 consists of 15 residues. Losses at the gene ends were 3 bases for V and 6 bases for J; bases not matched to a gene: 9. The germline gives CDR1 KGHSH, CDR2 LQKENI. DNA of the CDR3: TGTGCCAGCTCACCGCAAGGACAGGGGTCTTTCGAGCAGTACTTC. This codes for CASSPQGQGSFEQYF. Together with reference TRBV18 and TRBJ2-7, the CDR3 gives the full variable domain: NAGVMQNPRHLVRRRGQEARLRCSPMKGHSHVYWYRQLPEEGLKFMVYLQKENIIDESGMPKERFSAEFPKEGPSILRIQQVVRGDSAAYFCASSPQGQGSFEQYFGPGTRLTVT.

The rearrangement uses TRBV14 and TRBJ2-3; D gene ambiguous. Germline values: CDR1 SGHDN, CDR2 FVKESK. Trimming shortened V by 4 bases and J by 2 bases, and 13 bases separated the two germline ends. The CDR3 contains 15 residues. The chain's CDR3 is CASSPQRGITDTQYF. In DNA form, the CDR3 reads TGTGCCAGCAGCCCCCAGAGAGGAATCACAGATACGCAGTATTTT.

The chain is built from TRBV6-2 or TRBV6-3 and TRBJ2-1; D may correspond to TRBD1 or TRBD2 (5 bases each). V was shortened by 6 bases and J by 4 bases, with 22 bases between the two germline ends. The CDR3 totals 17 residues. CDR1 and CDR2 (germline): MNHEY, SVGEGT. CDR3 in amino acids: CASRQSIGTNFYNEQFF. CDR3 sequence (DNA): TGTGCCAGCAGACAATCCATCGGGACCAACTTTTACAATGAGCAGTTCTTC.